These 22 T cell receptor beta chains share one sample of origin, sequenced in a study of cytomegalovirus exposure and HLA in healthy donors (dated by TCRdb to the late 2010s). Receptor libraries were prepared by the immunoSEQ multiplex PCR assay. For the multiplex PCR, a mixture combining 60 forward primers for TCR Vbeta segments and 13 reverse primers for TCR Jbeta segments was used. This is the immuneACCESS table as TCRdb keeps it, with only in-frame sequences that have V and J called. A part of the clones is gone; compared with another copy, unresolved V genes explain less than half, and the rest is unexplained. Counted in this sample were under 150,000 clones; about 81% of them appeared once. The ten largest clones capture around 6.4% of the sample. Material for sequencing was PBMCs. The receptors shown here come from a woman in her thirties or forties in good health and CMV-seropositive.

The chain is built from TRBV7-2 and TRBJ2-3; tentative D call: TRBD2 (5 bases). The CDR3 contains 16 residues. Germline V gene data show CDR1 as SGHTA and CDR2 as FQGNSA. The V end lost 3 bases, the J end lost 2 bases, and 15 bases lay between the germline ends. CDR3 nucleotide sequence: TGTGCCAGCAGCTTGGACTCGGGTCGCTACACAGATACGCAGTATTTT. The encoded protein is CASSLDSGRYTDTQYF. Looking up the rest from reference TRBV7-2 and TRBJ2-3 gives the full variable domain: GAGVSQSPSNKVTEKGKDVELRCDPISGHTALYWYRQSLGQGLEFLIYFQGNSAPDKSGLPSDRFSAERTGGSVSTLTIQRTQQEDSAVYLCASSLDSGRYTDTQYFGPGTRLTVL.

This chain uses TRBV28 with TRBJ1-5; 8 bases map to TRBD1. J gave up 6 bases and V 4 bases, and 5 bases lay outside the gene matches. The CDR3 runs to 14 residues. The germline V gene has CDR1 MDHEN and CDR2 SYDVKM. The DNA of the CDR3 is TGTGCCAGCAGTTCAACGACAGGGGTTCAGCCCCAGCATTTT. Translation: CASSSTTGVQPQHF.

V and J are TRBV7-9 and TRBJ2-2; D perhaps matches TRBD2 (5 bases). The ends were cut back, 8 bases at V and 7 bases at J, with 14 bases in the middle. The CDR3 is 13 residues long. The germline V gene encodes CDR1 SEHNR and CDR2 FQNEAQ (reference sequence). The CDR3 bases are TGTGCCAGCTCTAGTGTGGCGGGCGGGGAGCTGTTTTTT. It is translated as CASSSVAGGELFF.

This clone was recorded only once. The chain uses TRBV29-1 and TRBJ2-5; the match to TRBD1 covers 7 bases. V lost 4 bases, J lost 5 bases, and 7 bases stayed unmatched. This CDR3 spans 13 amino acids. The V gene's germline CDR1 is SQVTM and CDR2 ANQGSEA. CDR3 nucleotide sequence: TGCAGCGTTGTGACAGGGCCCCGGGAGACCCAGTACTTC. Its protein product is CSVVTGPRETQYF. Together with reference TRBV29-1 and TRBJ2-5, the CDR3 gives the full variable domain: SAVISQKPSRDICQRGTSLTIQCQVDSQVTMMFWYRQQPGQSLTLIATANQGSEATYESGFVIDKFPISRPNLTFSTLTVSNMSPEDSSIYLCSVVTGPRETQYFGPGTRLLVL.

V usage is TRBV27 and J usage is TRBJ2-6, with D tentatively TRBD1 (5 bases). CDR1 is MNHEY, CDR2 SMNVEV, per germline (reference sequence). Trimming shortened V by 4 bases and J by 2 bases, and 24 bases separated the two germline ends. This CDR3 region has 20 residues. CDR3 sequence reads: CASSSRPRVVDGPGANVLTF. The CDR3 DNA sequence: TGTGCCAGCAGTTCCCGCCCCAGGGTTGTGGACGGACCTGGGGCCAACGTCCTGACTTTC.

This chain links TRBV27 with TRBJ2-7, with D tentatively TRBD1 (5 bases). The CDR3 consists of 17 residues. With 5 bases removed from V and 4 bases from J, the gap between germline ends came to 24 bases. The germline CDR1 and CDR2 sequences are MNHEY and SMNVEV (reference sequence). The CDR3 nucleotides are TGTGCCAGCAGTCCCATCCAAAAAAGAGACAGCACTTACGAGCAGTACTTC. Encoded protein: CASSPIQKRDSTYEQYF.

This clone has more than one count but fewer than ten. This chain uses TRBV2 with TRBJ1-2; TRBD1 agrees at 9 bases. V lost 4 bases to trimming and J lost 6 bases; unmatched junction nucleotides: 3. Germline assignment: CDR1 SNHLY and CDR2 FYNNEI. The CDR3 consists of 13 residues. The CDR3 spells CASSAWTGDGYTF. The CDR3 DNA sequence: TGTGCCAGCAGTGCCTGGACAGGGGATGGCTACACCTTC.

This chain uses TRBV2 with TRBJ2-5, with 7 positions matching TRBD2. The CDR3 covers 14 residues. CDR1 SNHLY and CDR2 FYNNEI come from the germline V gene. V lost 3 bases, J lost 7 bases, and 8 bases stayed unmatched. CDR3 in DNA: TGTGCCAGCAGTGAGAGCGGGGCCTGGTTGACCCAGTACTTC. This encodes CASSESGAWLTQYF. Complete variable domain (other parts from reference TRBV2 and TRBJ2-5): EPEVTQTPSHQVTQMGQEVILRCVPISNHLYFYWYRQILGQKVEFLVSFYNNEISEKSEIFDDQFSVERPDGSNFTLKIRSTKLEDSAMYFCASSESGAWLTQYFGPGTRLLVL.

J is TRBJ2-2 and V is TRBV5-4; 10 bases line up with TRBD2. Trimming removed 0 bases from V and 3 bases from J; junction bases left unmatched: 5. This CDR3 has 17 residues. Looked up from germline, CDR1 is SGHNT and CDR2 is YYREEE (reference sequence). The DNA of the CDR3 is TGTGCCAGCAGCTTGGCGAAGCTAGCGGGAGACACCGGGGAGCTGTTTTTT. It yields the protein CASSLAKLAGDTGELFF.

The V and J genes are TRBV7-2 and TRBJ1-3; D remains unclear. Trimming pared 1 base from V and 7 bases from J, leaving 23 bases between. Germline CDR1 is SGHTA and CDR2 is FQGNSA. The CDR3 contains 18 residues. CDR3 loop: CASSLDDGDPFSRNTIYF. CDR3 coding DNA: TGTGCCAGCAGCTTAGATGATGGCGACCCCTTCAGCAGGAACACCATATATTTT.

The chain couples TRBV27 to TRBJ2-7; a weak D match, TRBD1 (6 bases). Trimming left V 6 bases short and J 3 bases short, with 15 bases between. The CDR3 spans 14 residues. CDR1 is MNHEY, CDR2 SMNVEV, per germline (reference sequence). CDR3 bases: TGTGCCAGCAGGAGAGGGGGTGTAGGCTACGAGCAGTACTTC. Amino acids: CASRRGGVGYEQYF.

The rearrangement links TRBV12-5 to TRBJ1-2; no firm D call. Per germline, CDR1 LGHNT and CDR2 FRNRAP. V lost 1 base and J 4 bases, leaving 4 bases between the germline ends. The CDR3 is 12 amino acids. The chain's CDR3 is CASGLGGYGYTF. CDR3 nucleotide sequence: TGTGCTAGTGGTTTGGGCGGCTATGGCTACACCTTC.

The CDR3 region is CASSSTGLQDEQFF. CDR3 coding DNA: TGTGCCAGCAGCTCGACAGGGTTGCAAGATGAGCAGTTCTTC. The V and J genes are TRBV7-6 and TRBJ2-1; 7 bases are shared with TRBD1. J was trimmed by 8 bases and V by 4 bases; bases with no gene match: 8. CDR1 and CDR2 from the germline V gene are SGHVS and FNYEAQ. This CDR3 is 14 amino acids long.

The V call is TRBV6-1, the J call TRBJ1-3, with TRBD1 matching over 8 bases. The CDR3 contains 16 residues. The V gene's germline CDR1 is MNHNS and CDR2 SASEGT. V trimming: 3 bases; J trimming: 0 bases; junction bases outside the gene matches: 4. The CDR3 nucleotides are TGTGCCAGCAGTGACCGGGACAGGATCTCTGGAAACACCATATATTTT. Its translation: CASSDRDRISGNTIYF.

A single count supports this clone. The V gene is TRBV4-1, the J gene TRBJ2-5; 7 bases fit TRBD1. The DNA end is a closer match to TRBJ2-7, so the J assignment may be wrong. CDR1 and CDR2 from the germline V gene are MGHRA and YSYEKL. This CDR3 spans 14 amino acids. In DNA form, the CDR3 reads TGCGCCAGCAGCCAAACCGGGACAGTCTACGAGCAGTACTTC. Its protein product is CASSQTGTVYEQYF.

The chain has TRBV19 and TRBJ2-1; TRBD2 aligns across 9 bases. CDR3 size: 18 residues. V was pared by 3 bases and J by 3 bases, with 12 bases of the junction left unmatched. The germline gives CDR1 LNHDA, CDR2 SQIVND (reference sequence). The CDR3 coding sequence is TGTGCCAGTAGTATTGCGGCGTCTAGCGGGATGGTCTACAATGAGCAGTTCTTC. This encodes CASSIAASSGMVYNEQFF.

This rearrangement joins TRBV10-3 to TRBJ2-7; TRBD2 agrees at 11 bases. V dropped 5 bases and J dropped 4; count of bases not matched to a gene: 7. This CDR3 has 15 residues. Germline-derived CDR1 and CDR2 are ENHRY and SYGVKD. In nucleotides, the CDR3 is TGTGCCATCAGTCCAGGACTAGCGGGTACTTACGAGCAGTACTTC. This encodes CAISPGLAGTYEQYF.

This clone was picked up one time. The chain employs TRBV7-2 and TRBJ2-7; D remains unclear. V lost 5 bases, J lost 8 bases, and 10 bases lay in between. The CDR3 extends over 11 amino acids. Germline CDR1 is SGHTA and CDR2 is FQGNSA. The chain's CDR3 is CASSAHSQQYF. CDR3 in DNA: TGTGCCAGCAGCGCCCATAGTCAGCAGTACTTC. Complete variable domain (other parts from reference TRBV7-2 and TRBJ2-7): GAGVSQSPSNKVTEKGKDVELRCDPISGHTALYWYRQSLGQGLEFLIYFQGNSAPDKSGLPSDRFSAERTGGSVSTLTIQRTQQEDSAVYLCASSAHSQQYFGPGTRLTVT.

The table lists this clone with a count of one. This chain links TRBV10-3 with TRBJ1-2; tentative D call: TRBD1 (5 bases). Germline V gene lookup returns CDR1 ENHRY and CDR2 SYGVKD. The CDR3 totals 15 residues. Trimming removed 5 bases from V and 4 bases from J, with 17 bases in between. Here the CDR3 reads CAISQGLTELYGYTF. The CDR3 nucleotides read TGTGCCATCAGTCAGGGTTTAACGGAACTCTATGGCTACACCTTC.

This clone was seen just once. The chain employs TRBV18 and TRBJ1-5; 9 nucleotides align to TRBD1. The CDR3 has 20 amino acids. Germline loops: CDR1 KGHSH, CDR2 LQKENI. The V gene end was trimmed by 6 bases and the J gene end by 5 bases; junction bases not matched to a gene: 23. CDR3 amino acids: CASSPSPPDRDRVLYQPQHF. Here the CDR3 DNA reads TGTGCCAGCTCCCCAAGCCCCCCAGACCGGGACAGGGTCCTATATCAGCCCCAGCATTTT.

V and J are TRBV4-3 and TRBJ2-1, with D unresolved. CDR1 is LGHNA, CDR2 YSLEER, per germline. This CDR3 region has 15 residues. Trimming removed 3 bases at V and 7 bases at J, with 16 bases between. CDR3 residues: CASSQKQTVPNEQFF. The CDR3 DNA sequence: TGCGCCAGCAGCCAGAAGCAAACAGTGCCTAATGAGCAGTTCTTC.

This rearrangement joins TRBV9 to TRBJ2-1; TRBD2 agrees at 10 bases. CDR3 length: 15 amino acids. Germline CDR1 and CDR2: SGDLS and YYNGEE. The J segment lost 4 bases and the V segment lost 0 bases, leaving 1 base of the junction unmatched. CDR3: CASSVASGGYNEQFF. The CDR3 region has the DNA TGTGCCAGCAGCGTAGCTAGCGGGGGTTACAATGAGCAGTTCTTC. Full variable domain (rest looked up from reference TRBV9 and TRBJ2-1): DSGVTQTPKHLITATGQRVTLRCSPRSGDLSVYWYQQSLDQGLQFLIQYYNGEERAKGNILERFSAQQFPDLHSELNLSSLELGDSALYFCASSVASGGYNEQFFGPGTRLTVL.